This T cell receptor (beta chain) was recovered during a study of T cell responses to AZD1222 COVID-19 vaccine. Study at large: Pooling of second doses given at about 4 or about 12 weeks was done.

This clone has a handful of counts. Its antigen is still unknown. In germline, CDR1 is SGHTA, CDR2 FQGNSA. V trimming: 8 bases; J trimming: 1 base; junction bases outside the gene matches: 3. CDR3 length: 14 residues. Clones were sequenced by immunoSEQ multiplex PCR, and TCRdb holds only the in-frame ones, with some missing. The sample shows 85,000 to 110,000 clones, roughly 89% of them seen only once. General study results and limits: It should be noted that donors were predominantly white British and more often female, and clonal diversity was possibly underestimated.

This chain uses TRBV7-2 with TRBJ1-5; 9 bases match TRBD1. This material consisted of peripheral blood, taken on day 0 of AZD1222 vaccination. This clonotype was sampled from an adult in good health. This chain's CDR3 is CASSGTGSNQPQHF. The CDR3 DNA is TGTGCCAGCTCCGGGACAGGGAGCAATCAGCCCCAGCATTTT.